What follows are 4 T cell receptor beta chains derived from one specimen sequenced in a study of T cells after yellow fever vaccination. TCRdb reprocessed the 5' RACE reads with MiXCR, giving one entry per CDR3 protein. The sample lists around 150,000 distinct CDR3 sequences; 6% to 7.5% were seen once. This specimen was CD4+ T cells sorted from PBMCs, taken about 5 days after the first yellow fever vaccination. Receptor source: a man younger than 35 who received the YFV17D yellow fever vaccine.

This clonotype was counted between two and nine times. V and J are TRBV5-1 and TRBJ2-2; the match to TRBD2 covers 7 bases. The CDR3 is 15 residues long. From germline, CDR1 is SGHRS and CDR2 YFSETQ. V trimming: 3 bases; J trimming: 6 bases; junction bases outside the gene matches: 8. The CDR3: CASSSRTGGAGELFF. CDR3 sequence (DNA): TGCGCCAGCAGCTCTAGGACGGGAGGCGCCGGGGAGCTGTTTTTT.

This clonotype was detected ten times or more. The chain joins TRBV24-1 to TRBJ2-3; 8 bases are a match to TRBD2. The ends lost 4 bases at V and 9 bases at J; junction bases unmatched: 8. CDR3 length: 14 residues. Germline V gives CDR1 KGHDR, CDR2 SFDVKD. DNA of the CDR3: TGTGCCACCAGTGACTCGACTAGCGTAAACACGCAGTATTTT. This translates into CATSDSTSVNTQYF.

This clonotype was counted at least ten times. V and J are TRBV12-3 or TRBV12-4 and TRBJ1-4; 10 bases agree with TRBD1. V was pared by 3 bases and J by 6 bases, with 10 bases of the junction left unmatched. The CDR3 is 17 amino acids. The DNA for the CDR3 is TGTGCCAGCAGTTTGGCCCTCTCCGGGACAGGGGATGAAAAACTGTTTTTT. It encodes CASSLALSGTGDEKLFF.

This clonotype was detected many times. The rearrangement joins TRBV19 to TRBJ2-5; D may be TRBD1 (6 bases). CDR1 is LNHDA, CDR2 SQIVND, per germline (reference sequence). The CDR3 contains 14 residues. Trimming stripped 10 bases from V and 6 bases from J, with 21 bases between. The CDR3 sequence: CANWGKQGRKTQYF. The CDR3 DNA reads as TGTGCCAACTGGGGAAAACAGGGTAGGAAGACCCAGTACTTC.